The sequence of this T cell receptor beta chain was determined in a study of blood T cell repertoires in COVID-19. Per the study methods: Using reference gene primer amplification, nucleated cell counts were estimated. Here immunoSEQ multiplex PCR was the method, and the copy in TCRdb shows in-frame clones only, minus some. The V and J calls and clone size were taken over from that table, and D and trimming were inferred from the DNA. The table shows just over 650,000 clones, with approximately 90% occurring only once. Deletions cut 0 bases from V and 2 bases from J, with 5 bases between. The CDR3 is 14 amino acids. Germline CDR1 is LNHNV and CDR2 is YYDKDF (reference sequence).

Specimen: peripheral blood. The genes are TRBV15 and TRBJ1-5; D gene uncertain. This TCR was sampled from a woman aged 18-30 years with acute or convalescent COVID-19. The CDR3 nucleotides read TGTGCCACCAGCAGAGATACATGCAATCAGCCCCAGCATTTT. It codes for CATSRDTCNQPQHF.